These T cell receptor beta chains were read from a single sample in a study of radiotherapy plus CTLA-4 blockade in lung cancer. Some clones are missing from TCRdb's copy, which holds only in-frame ones; the method was immunoSEQ multiplex PCR. The sample has about 85,000 clones, about 86% seen once; the top ten hold approximately 1.9%. The sequences come from peripheral blood, collected from a patient treated with radiotherapy plus ipilimumab. All receptors come from a human donor with non-small cell lung cancer who had a partial response to radiotherapy plus ipilimumab. Each CDR3 is given with its conserved first and last residue. A D gene is named only where the DNA matches it firmly. Size values are once, few and many counts, or a class for expanded clones, and some rows have none.

J | V | size | D | DNA | CDR3
TRBJ2-1 | TRBV28 | NA | TRBD2 | TGTGCCAGCAGTTTCTGGGGACTAGCGGGGGGAGGATCCTACAATGAGCAGTTCTTC | CASSFWGLAGGGSYNEQFF
TRBJ1-5 | TRBV19 | NA | NA | TGTGCCAGTAGTATAGGCGGAGGGATTGGCAATCAGCCCCAGCATTTT | CASSIGGGIGNQPQHF
TRBJ2-7 | TRBV4-2 | NA | TRBD2 | TGTGCCAGCAGCCAGCTCCTAGCGGGAGGGCCCTACGAGCAGTACTTC | CASSQLLAGGPYEQYF
TRBJ1-5 | TRBV7-6 | NA | NA | TGTGCCAGCAGCTCAGGGGCCGGCAATCAGCCCCAGCATTTT | CASSSGAGNQPQHF
TRBJ2-3 | TRBV18 | few | NA | TGTGCCAGCACCCCCGACAGGTCCACAGATACGCAGTATTTT | CASTPDRSTDTQYF
TRBJ1-1 | TRBV19 | NA | TRBD1 | TGTGCCAGTAGTACGGGACAGGGTCTAAACACTGAAGCTTTCTTT | CASSTGQGLNTEAFF
TRBJ2-7 | TRBV6-5 | NA | TRBD1 | TGTGCCAGCAGTTACTCCCAGGGGGTCGAGCCGTACTTC | CASSYSQGVEPYF
TRBJ2-1 | TRBV7-9 | NA | TRBD1 | TGTGCCAGCAGCTTAGGAGGGACAGCCTACAATGAGCAGTTCTTC | CASSLGGTAYNEQFF
TRBJ1-1 | TRBV25-1 | NA | NA | TGTGCCAGCAGTGGGGACATTCCTGAAGCTTTCTTT | CASSGDIPEAFF
TRBJ1-1 | TRBV6-5 | NA | NA | TGTGCCAGCAGTGAAGGGGGCACTGAAGCTTTCTTT | CASSEGGTEAFF
TRBJ1-2 | TRBV4-2 | NA | NA | TGTGCCAGCAGCCAAGATCAAGTTGTGCAGGCCTCTGGTGGCTACACCTTC | CASSQDQVVQASGGYTF
TRBJ2-3 | TRBV28 | NA | NA | TGTGCCAGCAGCCCGACAGATACGCAGTATTTT | CASSPTDTQYF
TRBJ2-7 | TRBV9 | NA | NA | TGTGCCAGCAGCTTGAACAGCGACAGCTCCTACGAGCAGTACTTC | CASSLNSDSSYEQYF
TRBJ1-2 | TRBV19 | few | NA | TGTGCCAGTAGTATAGGTGCAGGCAGCTATGGCTACACCTTC | CASSIGAGSYGYTF
TRBJ2-1 | TRBV4-1 | NA | NA | TGCGCCAGCAGCCAAGATCAGCGAGCGAGAACCTACAATGAGCAGTTCTTC | CASSQDQRARTYNEQFF
TRBJ2-1 | TRBV11-2 | NA | TRBD2 | TGTGCCAGCAGCTTATGGGGGGGGAGGAATGAGCAGTTCTTC | CASSLWGGRNEQFF
TRBJ1-5 | TRBV6-1 | NA | NA | TGTGCCAGCAGCCCCTTAGATAGCAATCAGCCCCAGCATTTT | CASSPLDSNQPQHF
TRBJ2-1 | TRBV5-4 | once | TRBD1 | TGTGCCAGCAGCTTGGACAGGGGGAACTACAATGAGCAGTTCTTC | CASSLDRGNYNEQFF
TRBJ1-1 | TRBV2 | NA | TRBD1 | TGTGCCAGCAGGGAGGGACAGCCCCGGACTGAAGCTTTCTTT | CASREGQPRTEAFF
TRBJ2-2 | TRBV4-3 | NA | NA | TGCGCCAGCAGCCCCGAGGAGGGGAACACCGGGGAGCTGTTTTTT | CASSPEEGNTGELFF
TRBJ1-1 | TRBV4-1 | NA | NA | TGCGCCAGCAGCCGGGGTGAAGGGGTGAACACTGAAGCTTTCTTT | CASSRGEGVNTEAFF
TRBJ2-3 | TRBV2 | NA | NA | TGTGCCAGTCGAAGGGGGATAGGGTTAGATACGCAGTATTTT | CASRRGIGLDTQYF
TRBJ1-1 | TRBV7-8 | NA | TRBD1 | TGTGCCAGCAGCCCGCCCCCCCAGGGGGCGAGCACTGAAGCTTTCTTT | CASSPPPQGASTEAFF
TRBJ2-5 | TRBV10-2 | NA | NA | TGCGCCAGCAGTGAGTCGCAGGGTCAAGAGACCCAGTACTTC | CASSESQGQETQYF
TRBJ1-2 | TRBV11-1 | NA | TRBD1 | TGTGCCAGCAGCCCAGGGACAGGAGCCGGCTACACCTTC | CASSPGTGAGYTF
TRBJ2-5 | TRBV30 | NA | TRBD2 | TGTGCCTGGAGTCTGGGACTAGCGGGAGTAGGGGAGACCCAGTACTTC | CAWSLGLAGVGETQYF
TRBJ2-1 | TRBV2 | NA | TRBD1 | TGTGCGGGGACAGGGGGCTACAATGAGCAGTTCTTC | CAGTGGYNEQFF
TRBJ1-1 | TRBV14 | NA | NA | TGTGCCAGCAGCCAGCACAGGGTCACTGAAGCTTTCTTT | CASSQHRVTEAFF
TRBJ2-2 | TRBV5-1 | NA | TRBD2 | TGCGCCAGCAGCTTTGGGACTAGTAGGACCGGGGAGCTGTTTTTT | CASSFGTSRTGELFF
TRBJ1-4 | TRBV28 | once | TRBD1 | TGTGCCAGCAGCTGGACAGGGCGAGAGGAAAAACTGTTTTTT | CASSWTGREEKLFF
TRBJ1-1 | TRBV6-1 | NA | NA | TGTGCCAGCAGTGAAAGGAGTAGGGGCACTGAAGCTTTCTTT | CASSERSRGTEAFF
TRBJ1-5 | TRBV10-3 | few | NA | TGTGCCATCAGTGGAGCCTTAAGCGGCAATCAGCCCCAGCATTTT | CAISGALSGNQPQHF
TRBJ1-5 | TRBV5-6 | NA | NA | TGTGCCAGCAGCTTGGCGAGCGGTCTAGGGGGTGGTAGCAATCAGCCCCAGCATTTT | CASSLASGLGGGSNQPQHF
TRBJ2-5 | TRBV15 | once | TRBD2 | TGTGCCACCAGCAGAGATAGAAGGTCGGCGACTAGCGGGAGAAGGGAGACCCAGTACTTC | CATSRDRRSATSGRRETQYF
TRBJ1-5 | TRBV27 | NA | NA | TGTGCCAGCAGCCTTCCGGGACAAGATAGCAATCAGCCCCAGCATTTT | CASSLPGQDSNQPQHF
TRBJ1-1 | TRBV28 | NA | NA | TGTGCCAGCAGCCGAGGGGGGGGCCTCATGAACACTGAAGCTTTCTTT | CASSRGGGLMNTEAFF
TRBJ1-2 | TRBV4-2 | NA | NA | TGTGCCAGCAGCCAACGTTATGGCTACACCTTC | CASSQRYGYTF